The 17 T cell receptor beta chains listed next were all sequenced from one sample in a study of CD4 T cells in relation to SARS-CoV-2 and coronaviruses. CD4+ T cells from unexposed donors were obtained before the COVID-19 pandemic (2011-2018). CD4+ T cells were isolated from the cells after nine to eleven days of culture. Libraries were prepared by immunoSEQ multiplex PCR; TCRdb keeps only in-frame clonotypes and omits some of them. This sample has over 15,000 clones, with about 82% found just once. These receptors are not linked to any known antigen. The sequenced material came from CD4+ T cells from PBMCs, cultured in vitro. The origin of the receptors is a human donor in good health.

This chain uses TRBV2 with TRBJ2-1; TRBD2 agrees at 8 bases. With V trimmed by 7 bases and J by 0 bases, 2 bases remained unmatched. Per the germline V gene, CDR1 is SNHLY and CDR2 is FYNNEI. This CDR3 region has 14 residues. DNA for the CDR3: TGTGCCAGCACCGGGACTAGCTCCTACAATGAGCAGTTCTTC. It yields the protein CASTGTSSYNEQFF.

The chain employs TRBV2 and TRBJ2-3; no definite D call. The CDR3 has 11 amino acids. The germline V gene has CDR1 SNHLY and CDR2 FYNNEI. Deletions cut 3 bases from V and 4 bases from J, with 2 bases between. The CDR3 sequence: CASSDPDTQYF. The CDR3, as DNA: TGTGCCAGCAGTGACCCAGATACGCAGTATTTT.

The sample holds one count of this clone. The chain recombines TRBV6-1 with TRBJ2-7, with 11 bases identical to TRBD1. The J segment lost 4 bases and the V segment lost 1 base, leaving 3 bases of the junction unmatched. CDR1 and CDR2 (germline): MNHNS, SASEGT. This CDR3 is built from 15 residues. The CDR3 is CASSEDGTGGYEQYF. CDR3 DNA sequence: TGTGCCAGCAGTGAAGACGGGACAGGGGGTTACGAGCAGTACTTC.

The chain links TRBV7-9 to TRBJ2-7, with D possibly TRBD2 on 6 matching bases. The germline gives CDR1 SEHNR, CDR2 FQNEAQ (reference sequence). V was trimmed by 4 bases and J by 4 bases, leaving 11 bases between them. This CDR3 spans 13 amino acids. CDR3 nucleotide sequence: TGTGCCAGCAGCTGGGGCGGGATGTACGAGCAGTACTTC. It encodes CASSWGGMYEQYF.

The genes are TRBV3-1 (or the pseudogene TRBV3-2) and TRBJ1-1, with D perhaps TRBD1 (6 bases). Germline V gives CDR1 LGHDT, CDR2 YNNKEL (reference sequence). The CDR3 is made up of 15 amino acids. V lost 4 bases and J lost 0, with 12 bases in between. CDR3 coding DNA: TGTGCCAGCAGCCCTCCCGGGACACTGAACACTGAAGCTTTCTTT. Protein sequence: CASSPPGTLNTEAFF.

This rearrangement joins TRBV5-4 to TRBJ2-5, with D possibly being TRBD1 or TRBD2 (7 bases each). V shed 4 bases and J shed 5 bases, with 15 bases lying between them. The CDR3 is made up of 14 amino acids. The germline gives CDR1 SGHNT, CDR2 YYREEE (reference sequence). CDR3 residues: CASSAQGEGETQYF. CDR3 nucleotide sequence: TGTGCCAGCAGCGCTCAGGGGGAGGGGGAGACCCAGTACTTC. The full variable domain, completed using reference TRBV5-4 and TRBJ2-5, is ETGVTQSPTHLIKTRGQQVTLRCSSQSGHNTVSWYQQALGQGPQFIFQYYREEENGRGNFPPRFSGLQFPNYSSELNVNALELDDSALYLCASSAQGEGETQYFGPGTRLLVL.

This chain links TRBV30 with TRBJ1-2, with D possibly being TRBD1 (6 bases). Germline assignment: CDR1 GTSNPN and CDR2 SVGIG (reference sequence). Trimming left V 1 base short and J 8 bases short, with 17 bases between. This CDR3 has 14 residues. CDR3 in DNA: TGTGCCTGGAGTGATACACAGGGAGAGCGGGGCTACACCTTC. This sequence encodes CAWSDTQGERGYTF.

The chain carries TRBV7-9 and TRBJ1-1; no definite D call. Between the trimmed V and J ends, which lost 5 bases and 1 base, there was a span of 14 bases. From germline, CDR1 is SEHNR and CDR2 FQNEAQ (reference sequence). The CDR3 is made up of 15 amino acids. The CDR3 nucleotides are TGTGCCAGCAGCCAGGAATGGCGGGGGAACACTGAAGCTTTCTTT. Translating it yields CASSQEWRGNTEAFF.

On this clone: A junction boundary mismatches the germline segment, possibly from a read error. This chain joins TRBV6-1 and TRBJ1-2, with unresolved D. The CDR3 loop spans 14 amino acids. CDR1 is MNHNS and CDR2 is SASEGT in the germline V gene. The CDR3 sequence is CASSQARTADGYTF. The DNA of the CDR3 is TGTGCCAGCAGTCAAGCCCGGACGGCCGATGGCTACACCTTC.

This chain joins TRBV19 and TRBJ1-5; D call uncertain. V lost 3 bases to trimming and J lost 5 bases, with 8 bases between them. Germline V gene sequence: CDR1 LNHDA, CDR2 SQIVND (reference sequence). This CDR3 spans 13 amino acids. The CDR3: CASSMWRDQPQHF. In DNA form, the CDR3 reads TGTGCCAGTAGTATGTGGCGGGATCAGCCCCAGCATTTT.

The chain is built from TRBV5-1 and TRBJ2-5; tentatively, D is TRBD1 (6 bases). The CDR3 consists of 15 residues. Trimming removed 0 bases at V and 5 bases at J, with 14 bases between. Germline CDR1 SGHRS, CDR2 YFSETQ. The CDR3 bases are TGCGCCAGCAGCTTGGCTACAGGGTCTGGGGAGACCCAGTACTTC. Residues: CASSLATGSGETQYF.

As DNA, the CDR3 is TGTGCCAGCAGCCCTCTAGGTAGCGGGAGAGGCAATGAGCAGTTCTTC. Encoded protein: CASSPLGSGRGNEQFF. This chain links TRBV11-3 with TRBJ2-1; TRBD2 matches at 9 bases. The ends lost 5 bases at V and 6 bases at J; junction bases unmatched: 11. The CDR3 has 16 amino acids. Germline loops: CDR1 SGHNT, CDR2 YENEEA.

This clone was observed a single time. The chain is built from TRBV7-2 and TRBJ2-5; TRBD1 matches at 8 bases. Germline values: CDR1 SGHTA, CDR2 FQGNSA. The CDR3 consists of 14 residues. With V trimmed by 5 bases and J by 7 bases, 9 bases remained unmatched. CDR3: CASSPSQGAGTQYF. CDR3 nucleotide sequence: TGTGCCAGCAGCCCATCTCAGGGGGCAGGGACCCAGTACTTC.

The rearrangement joins TRBV10-3 to TRBJ2-7, with D perhaps TRBD1 or TRBD2 (5 bases each). The ends were cut back, 7 bases at V and 9 bases at J, with 22 bases in the middle. Looked up from germline, CDR1 is ENHRY and CDR2 is SYGVKD. The CDR3 runs 14 residues. CDR3 bases: TGTGCCATCAAGAGAGGTGGGACGGCTGATTCGCAGTACTTC. It specifies CAIKRGGTADSQYF.

J is TRBJ2-1 and V is TRBV30; 7 bases are a match to TRBD2. V lost 0 bases to trimming and J lost 7 bases; unmatched junction nucleotides: 9. Germline values: CDR1 GTSNPN, CDR2 SVGIG (reference sequence). The CDR3 is 15 amino acids. The CDR3: CAWSVGGRASNEQFF. CDR3 nucleotide sequence: TGTGCCTGGAGTGTTGGAGGGAGGGCTTCAAATGAGCAGTTCTTC.

This clone was seen only once. The chain joins TRBV5-1 to TRBJ2-7, with D tentatively TRBD1 or TRBD2 (6 bases each). Deletions cut 1 base from V and 3 bases from J, with 11 bases between. The germline V gene encodes CDR1 SGHRS and CDR2 YFSETQ. The CDR3 totals 14 residues. The CDR3 here is CASSLTGTGYEQYF. The CDR3, as DNA: TGCGCCAGCAGCTTGACAGGGACTGGCTACGAGCAGTACTTC.

This clone was observed a few times. The chain uses TRBV5-1 and TRBJ2-1; D is unclear. CDR3 length: 15 residues. V was cut by 7 bases and J by 9 bases, with 23 bases left in between. Germline CDR1 is SGHRS and CDR2 is YFSETQ. The CDR3 reads CASFSSPGPVSEQFF. Here the CDR3 DNA reads TGCGCCAGCTTTTCTTCCCCGGGCCCCGTAAGTGAGCAGTTCTTC.